A single sample is the source of the 8 T cell receptor beta chains below, sequenced in a study of post-analysis software for immune sequencing data. The study, taken as a whole, reports: Compared with controls, patients had more of five TRBV segments, including TRBV5-6, TRBV5-1 and TRBV20-1.

TCR beta cDNA libraries had unique molecular identifiers. TCRdb reanalysed the PCR reads using MiXCR and keeps one entry per CDR3 protein. The data show about 430,000 distinct CDR3 sequences, less than 40% seen once. Their antigen targets remain unknown. Sequencing used blood. These receptor sequences come from a girl aged 2-10 years with multiple sclerosis.

The chain couples TRBV12-3 or TRBV12-4 to TRBJ1-2; 7 nucleotides align to TRBD1. The CDR3 length is 14 residues. With V trimmed by 2 bases and J by 8 bases, 8 bases remained unmatched. Here the CDR3 reads CASSLSRGKGGYTF. DNA for the CDR3: TGTGCCAGCAGTTTAAGCAGGGGGAAGGGAGGCTACACCTTC.

The rearrangement uses TRBV15 and TRBJ2-7; the match to TRBD1 covers 7 bases. The germline gives CDR1 LNHNV, CDR2 YYDKDF (reference sequence). Losses at the gene ends were 8 bases for V and 4 bases for J; bases not matched to a gene: 8. The CDR3 length is 13 residues. Here the CDR3 reads CATRRTGEYEQYF. The CDR3 coding sequence is TGTGCCACCCGACGGACAGGCGAGTACGAGCAGTACTTC.

This rearrangement joins TRBV5-6 to TRBJ1-5; D is unresolved. This CDR3 is 13 amino acids long. Germline loops: CDR1 SGHDT, CDR2 YYEEEE. Trimming pared 2 bases from V and 6 bases from J, leaving 9 bases between. The CDR3 region is CASSLDPGQPQHF. The CDR3 DNA is TGTGCCAGCAGCTTAGACCCGGGTCAGCCCCAGCATTTT.

In this sample, this clonotype turned up a few times. The chain uses TRBV10-3 and TRBJ2-7; the D is unclear. With 7 bases removed from V and 5 bases from J, the gap between germline ends came to 12 bases. This CDR3 has 12 residues. Per the germline V gene, CDR1 is ENHRY and CDR2 is SYGVKD. CDR3 protein: CAIKGTPHEQYF. CDR3 coding DNA: TGTGCCATCAAGGGTACCCCCCACGAGCAGTACTTC.

There are a few counts of this clonotype. This chain links TRBV12-3 or TRBV12-4 with TRBJ2-6; D gene unclear. CDR3 length: 14 amino acids. Trimming cost V 4 bases and J 2 bases, with 6 bases left between them. The CDR3 DNA is TGTGCCAGCAGTTCTGAAACTGGGGCCAACGTCCTGACTTTC. It is translated as CASSSETGANVLTF.

The chain uses TRBV4-3 and TRBJ1-6; TRBD1 might be the D (5 bases). V lost 0 bases and J lost 6, with 12 bases in between. CDR1 and CDR2 (germline): LGHNA, YSLEER. This CDR3 comprises 16 residues. CDR3 region: CASSQDQGVLNSPLHF. In nucleotides, the CDR3 is TGCGCCAGCAGCCAAGATCAAGGGGTACTTAATTCACCCCTCCACTTT.

This clonotype was seen more than once but under ten times. This chain joins TRBV7-2 and TRBJ2-5; D is unclear. Trimming shortened V by 4 bases and J by 1 base, and 13 bases separated the two germline ends. The germline gives CDR1 SGHTA, CDR2 FQGNSA. The CDR3 totals 15 residues. DNA for the CDR3: TGTGCCAGCAGCTCGCTAATATTGGGCCAAGAGACCCAGTACTTC. Protein sequence: CASSSLILGQETQYF.

This clonotype was observed a handful of times. This chain connects TRBV9 to TRBJ2-2, with D tentatively TRBD1 or TRBD2 (5 bases each). Trimming removed 0 bases from V and 5 bases from J, with 11 bases in between. The germline CDR1 and CDR2 sequences are SGDLS and YYNGEE. This CDR3 has 15 residues. CDR3 sequence (DNA): TGTGCCAGCAGCGTAGGTGGGGACGGGACCGGGGAGCTGTTTTTT. Protein sequence: CASSVGGDGTGELFF.